This T cell receptor beta chain was recovered during a study of blood T cell repertoires in COVID-19. Deletions cut 7 bases from V and 1 base from J, with 15 bases between. Germline CDR1 is SGHRS and CDR2 is YFSETQ. This CDR3 has 14 amino acids. Sequenced by immunoSEQ multiplex PCR; TCRdb stores in-frame clones only, minus some. Among approximately 230,000 clones, around 86% were seen once, and the ten largest hold approximately 1.6%. The age range of participants was about 18 to 100 years, with residence in under 25 US areas. The receptor's source is a middle-aged man who had recovered from COVID-19. Specimen: PBMCs or T cells enriched from blood (not recorded which). The rearrangement links TRBV5-1 to TRBJ2-7; no clear D. The CDR3 DNA is TGCGCCAGCGGCGACGCTAGTTTGTCCTACGAGCAGTACTTC. Protein product: CASGDASLSYEQYF.